These 27 T cell receptor beta chains were all obtained from the same sample, sequenced in a study of T cell repertoires in ileal Crohn's disease. Here immunoSEQ multiplex PCR was the method, and the copy in TCRdb shows in-frame clones only, minus some. The sample includes 15,000 or so clones, roughly four fifths of them seen just once. The time point was: inflamed ileum from the surgical specimen. The sample comprised ileal tissue. Receptors originate from an adult with Crohn's disease.

A remark on this clone: Other DNA sequences in this sample translate to the same CDR3. This sequence joins TRBV30 and TRBJ1-2; D is ambiguous. With 4 bases removed from V and 2 bases from J, the gap between germline ends came to 14 bases. In germline, CDR1 is GTSNPN, CDR2 SVGIG (reference sequence). The CDR3 totals 14 residues. The CDR3 reads CAWTILGVNYGYTF. CDR3 DNA: TGTGCCTGGACCATCCTCGGGGTGAACTATGGCTACACCTTC.

The chain combines TRBV2 with TRBJ1-2; tentative D call: TRBD1 (6 bases). The germline V gene encodes CDR1 SNHLY and CDR2 FYNNEI. V gave up 6 bases and J gave up 3 bases, with 23 bases separating them. This CDR3 is 17 amino acids long. The CDR3 DNA is TGTGCCAGCAGGACCAGCGGACACTACAGGGTTGACTATGGCTACACCTTC. This translates into CASRTSGHYRVDYGYTF.

The chain carries TRBV5-1 and TRBJ1-6; D is unresolved. V lost 0 bases to trimming and J lost 18 bases, with 10 bases between them. The CDR3 totals 11 residues. In germline, CDR1 is SGHRS, CDR2 YFSETQ. CDR3 coding DNA: TGCGCCAGCAGCTTGGCCCGGGTTGCCCACTTT. Translation: CASSLARVAHF.

In its sample, this clone was seen a few times. This chain connects TRBV10-2 to TRBJ1-6, with D perhaps matching TRBD1 (5 bases). CDR3 size: 14 residues. Trimming pared 6 bases from V and 6 bases from J, leaving 12 bases between. Per germline, CDR1 WSHSY and CDR2 SAAADI. CDR3 bases: TGCGCCAGCAGCCCAACGGGGCTTAATTCACCCCTCCACTTT. Its translation: CASSPTGLNSPLHF.

The gene calls are TRBV7-2 and TRBJ2-7; 9 bases match TRBD2. The V and J ends lost 5 bases and 2 bases, in that order; junction bases with no gene match: 4. The germline gives CDR1 SGHTA, CDR2 FQGNSA. This CDR3 comprises 14 residues. The CDR3 nucleotides read TGTGCCAGCAGCAGTAGCGGGGGCCCCTACGAGCAGTACTTC. The encoded protein is CASSSSGGPYEQYF.

The chain links TRBV27 to TRBJ1-6, with D possibly being TRBD1 (5 bases). Between the trimmed V and J ends, which lost 0 bases and 8 bases, there was a span of 11 bases. Germline CDR1 is MNHEY and CDR2 is SMNVEV (reference sequence). The CDR3 has 15 residues. The CDR3 sequence is CASSLSSGYHSPLHF. CDR3 coding DNA: TGTGCCAGCAGTTTATCGTCAGGGTATCATTCACCCCTCCACTTT.

The chain couples TRBV4-2 to TRBJ2-5; 7 bases fit TRBD2. The V segment lost 0 bases and the J segment 2 bases; nucleotides outside the gene matches: 6. This CDR3 is built from 16 residues. In germline, CDR1 is LGHNA, CDR2 YNFKEQ. CDR3 sequence reads: CASSQEYRGVQETQYF. The CDR3 DNA is TGTGCCAGCAGCCAAGAATATCGGGGGGTTCAAGAGACCCAGTACTTC.

The rearrangement joins TRBV5-4 to TRBJ1-2; TRBD1 matches at 10 bases. CDR1 is SGHNT, CDR2 YYREEE, per germline (reference sequence). Trimming cost V 4 bases and J 4 bases; bases outside gene matches: 7. There are 15 residues in the CDR3. This CDR3 is CASSVRDRGPYGYTF. The DNA for the CDR3 is TGTGCCAGCAGCGTACGGGACAGGGGTCCCTATGGCTACACCTTC.

The table lists this clone with a few counts. The chain uses TRBV7-9 and TRBJ2-3, with D hard to call. Trimming stripped 6 bases from V and 0 bases from J, with 7 bases between. The CDR3 consists of 13 residues. Germline CDR1 and CDR2: SEHNR and FQNEAQ (reference sequence). In DNA form, the CDR3 reads TGTGCCAGCAGACCGGACAGCACAGATACGCAGTATTTT. It is translated as CASRPDSTDTQYF. Full variable domain (missing parts from reference TRBV7-9 and TRBJ2-3): DTGVSQNPRHKITKRGQNVTFRCDPISEHNRLYWYRQTLGQGPEFLTYFQNEAQLEKSRLLSDRFSAERPKGSFSTLEIQRTEQGDSAMYLCASRPDSTDTQYFGPGTRLTVL.

The rearrangement links TRBV19 to TRBJ1-5; 10 positions agree with TRBD1. V trimming: 6 bases; J trimming: 6 bases; junction bases outside the gene matches: 8. Germline loops: CDR1 LNHDA, CDR2 SQIVND (reference sequence). CDR3 length equals 15 residues. Here the CDR3 reads CASSRDRGSGQPQHF. The DNA of the CDR3 is TGTGCCAGTAGCCGGGACAGGGGTTCGGGTCAGCCCCAGCATTTT.

V and J are TRBV6-4 and TRBJ1-2, with D perhaps matching TRBD1 (5 bases). CDR1 is MRHNA, CDR2 SNTAGT, per germline. V was trimmed by 2 bases and J by 4 bases, leaving 11 bases between them. The CDR3 length is 14 residues. This chain's CDR3 is CASSDQGGSYGYTF. The DNA for the CDR3 is TGTGCCAGCAGTGACCAGGGAGGGTCCTATGGCTACACCTTC.

This chain joins TRBV6-6 and TRBJ1-1; D unclear. Germline V CDR1 and CDR2: MNHNY, SVGAGI (reference sequence). Trimming shortened V by 2 bases and J by 4 bases, and 11 bases separated the two germline ends. The length of the CDR3 is 14 residues. The CDR3 coding sequence is TGTGCCAGCAGTTACGGGCGGCCGGGCACTGAAGCTTTCTTT. This codes for CASSYGRPGTEAFF.

The chain has TRBV25-1 and TRBJ1-2; no clear D. Looked up from germline, CDR1 is MGHDK and CDR2 is SYGVNS. Trimming left V 2 bases short and J 8 bases short, with 6 bases between. This CDR3 has 11 amino acids. The CDR3 sequence is CASSEGGGYTF. DNA of the CDR3: TGTGCCAGCAGTGAAGGAGGAGGCTACACCTTC.

V is TRBV19 and J is TRBJ2-2; tentatively, D is TRBD1 (5 bases). The CDR3 consists of 13 residues. Germline V gene data show CDR1 as LNHDA and CDR2 as SQIVND (reference sequence). V was shortened by 6 bases and J by 6 bases, with 11 bases between the two germline ends. The CDR3 nucleotides read TGTGCCAGTAGGGTTAAAGGGGCCGGGGAGCTGTTTTTT. It specifies CASRVKGAGELFF.

The chain has TRBV6-1 and TRBJ2-7; 10 nucleotides line up with TRBD1. J was trimmed by 3 bases and V by 3 bases; bases with no gene match: 8. From germline, CDR1 is MNHNS and CDR2 SASEGT. The CDR3 extends over 16 amino acids. As DNA, the CDR3 is TGTGCCAGCAGTGAGCTGCCGGGACAGGGGCGCTACGAGCAGTACTTC. Protein: CASSELPGQGRYEQYF.

V usage is TRBV18 and J usage is TRBJ2-3; D possibly corresponds to TRBD1 (6 bases). Germline V gene data show CDR1 as KGHSH and CDR2 as LQKENI. V gave up 3 bases and J gave up 2 bases, with 12 bases separating them. The CDR3 has 15 residues. The CDR3 sequence is CASSPQGFLTDTQYF. The CDR3 region has the DNA TGTGCCAGCTCACCGCAGGGGTTCCTCACAGATACGCAGTATTTT.

CDR3 region: CASSLLGYQETQYF. In DNA form, the CDR3 reads TGCGCCAGCAGCTTGTTGGGGTACCAAGAGACCCAGTACTTC. The J gene is TRBJ2-5, the V gene TRBV5-1; D not resolved. Germline V gene sequence: CDR1 SGHRS, CDR2 YFSETQ. Trimming pared 1 base from V and 0 bases from J, leaving 7 bases between. The CDR3 contains 14 residues.

This clone was observed a few times. The rearrangement uses TRBV29-1 and TRBJ1-3; D uncertain. V was shortened by 7 bases and J by 1 base, with 14 bases between the two germline ends. This CDR3 is 14 amino acids long. Germline CDR1 SQVTM, CDR2 ANQGSEA. The DNA of the CDR3 is TGCAGCGCCCTGGCGGGTTTTTCTGGAAACACCATATATTTT. Its protein product is CSALAGFSGNTIYF.

This clone is medium-sized within its sample. The chain combines TRBV4-1 with TRBJ1-2; 10 bases line up with TRBD1. V shed 0 bases and J 3 bases; nucleotides not matched to a gene: 7. Germline-derived CDR1 and CDR2 are MGHRA and YSYEKL. The CDR3 extends over 17 amino acids. The CDR3 DNA sequence: TGCGCCAGCAGCCAAGATCTTACGGGGACAGGGGACTATGGCTACACCTTC. Protein product: CASSQDLTGTGDYGYTF.

This chain uses TRBV5-6 with TRBJ1-6; 10 bases line up with TRBD1. This CDR3 has 17 amino acids. Germline loops: CDR1 SGHDT, CDR2 YYEEEE. The J segment lost 10 bases and the V segment lost 5 bases, leaving 15 bases of the junction unmatched. CDR3 DNA sequence: TGTGCCAGCAGGGATTCGACAGGGGGCTCATTTGGATCACCCCTCCACTTT. Protein product: CASRDSTGGSFGSPLHF. The full variable domain, completed using reference TRBV5-6 and TRBJ1-6, is DAGVTQSPTHLIKTRGQQVTLRCSPKSGHDTVSWYQQALGQGPQFIFQYYEEEERQRGNFPDRFSGHQFPNYSSELNVNALLLGDSALYLCASRDSTGGSFGSPLHFGNGTRLTVT.

The chain combines TRBV7-2 with TRBJ2-4, with 7 positions matching TRBD2. This CDR3 contains 15 residues. Looked up from germline, CDR1 is SGHTA and CDR2 is FQGNSA. V was clipped by 5 bases and J by 4 bases; unmatched bases: 8. CDR3 sequence: CASSPRLADKNIQYF. Here the CDR3 DNA reads TGTGCCAGCAGCCCCCGGCTAGCGGATAAAAACATTCAGTACTTC. The entire variable domain, with the rest obtained from reference TRBV7-2 and TRBJ2-4, is as follows: GAGVSQSPSNKVTEKGKDVELRCDPISGHTALYWYRQSLGQGLEFLIYFQGNSAPDKSGLPSDRFSAERTGGSVSTLTIQRTQQEDSAVYLCASSPRLADKNIQYFGAGTRLSVL.

The genes are TRBV10-3 and TRBJ2-7, with D maybe TRBD1 (6 bases). Deletions cut 10 bases from V and 2 bases from J, with 12 bases between. There are 12 residues in the CDR3. Germline V CDR1 and CDR2: ENHRY, SYGVKD. CDR3 sequence reads: CATSGDTYEQYF. In DNA form, the CDR3 reads TGTGCCACCTCAGGGGATACCTACGAGCAGTACTTC.

In its sample, this clone was seen once. V is TRBV6-1 and J is TRBJ1-6; D is unclear. The V and J ends lost 6 bases and 7 bases respectively, with 16 bases between them. From germline, CDR1 is MNHNS and CDR2 SASEGT. CDR3 length: 15 amino acids. DNA for the CDR3: TGTGCCAGCAGCGCCGGACCAACCGGGAATTCACCCCTCCACTTT. It encodes CASSAGPTGNSPLHF.

The chain joins TRBV7-9 to TRBJ1-2; the D is unclear. CDR1 and CDR2 (germline): SEHNR, FQNEAQ (reference sequence). Trimming took 4 bases from V and 3 from J, leaving 9 bases between them. The CDR3 consists of 13 residues. CDR3 region: CASSSDWDYGYTF. Here the CDR3 DNA reads TGTGCCAGCAGCTCGGACTGGGACTATGGCTACACCTTC.

DNA of the CDR3: TGTGCCAGCAGGCCTTTTGGCAATCAGCCCCAGCATTTT. Translating it yields CASRPFGNQPQHF. The rearrangement joins TRBV2 to TRBJ1-5; D unresolved. V lost 6 bases to trimming and J lost 2 bases, with 8 bases between them. CDR3 length: 13 amino acids. Germline-derived CDR1 and CDR2 are SNHLY and FYNNEI.

The CDR3 DNA sequence: TGTGCCAGCAGTTATTCGCGGGACTATGGCTACACCTTC. Amino acid sequence: CASSYSRDYGYTF. The genes are TRBV6-5 and TRBJ1-2; no reliable D call. This CDR3 comprises 13 residues. CDR1 is MNHEY, CDR2 SVGAGI, per germline. Trimming left V 3 bases short and J 3 bases short, with 8 bases between.

By frequency in the sample, this clone is large (0.1 to 1%). CDR3 in amino acids: CASSLMQGNSPLHF. The CDR3 DNA sequence: TGTGCCAGCAGCTTGATGCAGGGGAATTCACCCCTCCACTTT. J is TRBJ1-6 and V is TRBV11-2; maybe TRBD1 (6 bases). From germline, CDR1 is SGHAT and CDR2 FQNNGV. V lost 3 bases to trimming and J lost 7 bases, with 10 bases between them. The CDR3 covers 14 residues.